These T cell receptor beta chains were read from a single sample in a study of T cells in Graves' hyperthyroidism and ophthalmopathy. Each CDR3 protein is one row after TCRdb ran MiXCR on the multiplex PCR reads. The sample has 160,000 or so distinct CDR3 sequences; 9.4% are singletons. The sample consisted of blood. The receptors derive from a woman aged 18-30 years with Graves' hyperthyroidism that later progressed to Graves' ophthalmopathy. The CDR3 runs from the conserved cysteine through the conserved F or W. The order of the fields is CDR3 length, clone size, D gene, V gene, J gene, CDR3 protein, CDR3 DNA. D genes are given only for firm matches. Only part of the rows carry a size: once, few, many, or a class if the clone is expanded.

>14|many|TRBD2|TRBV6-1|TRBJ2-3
CASRLAEPTDTQYF
TGTGCCAGCAGACTAGCGGAACCCACAGATACGCAGTATTTT
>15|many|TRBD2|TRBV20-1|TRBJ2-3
CSALFLAGGSDTQYF
TGCAGTGCTCTCTTTTTAGCGGGAGGGTCAGATACGCAGTATTTT
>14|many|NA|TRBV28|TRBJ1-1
CASSLLVGGTEAFF
TGTGCCAGCAGTTTATTAGTCGGAGGGACTGAAGCTTTCTTT
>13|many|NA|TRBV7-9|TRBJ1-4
CASSLDTGEKLFF
TGTGCCAGCAGCTTAGACACAGGCGAAAAACTGTTTTTT
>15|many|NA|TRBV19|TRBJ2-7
CASSIFGGSTYEQYF
TGTGCCAGTAGTATCTTTGGAGGGTCAACCTACGAGCAGTACTTC
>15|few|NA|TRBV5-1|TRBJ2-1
CASSLGRGGWDEQFF
TGCGCCAGCAGCTTGGGAAGGGGGGGCTGGGATGAGCAGTTCTTC
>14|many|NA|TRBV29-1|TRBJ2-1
CSVEAGRAYNEQFF
TGCAGCGTTGAAGCGGGAAGGGCCTACAATGAGCAGTTCTTC
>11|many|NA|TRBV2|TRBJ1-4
CASSVVEKLFF
TGTGCCAGCAGTGTGGTGGAAAAACTGTTTTTT
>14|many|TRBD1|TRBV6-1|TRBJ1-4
CASSSGTGVEKLFF
TGTGCCAGCAGCTCCGGGACAGGGGTTGAAAAACTGTTTTTT
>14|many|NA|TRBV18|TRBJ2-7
CASSPKGKEAEQYF
TGTGCCAGCTCACCAAAGGGGAAAGAGGCCGAGCAGTACTTC
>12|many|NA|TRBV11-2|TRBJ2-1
CASSFLRDEQFF
TGTGCCAGCAGCTTTTTGCGCGATGAGCAGTTCTTC
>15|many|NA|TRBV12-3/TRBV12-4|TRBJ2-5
CASDSGGSTRETQYF
TGTGCCAGCGACTCTGGGGGCTCTACTCGGGAGACCCAGTACTTC
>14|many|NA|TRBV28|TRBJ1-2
CASIIPGSPYGYTF
TGTGCCAGCATTATACCAGGGAGTCCCTATGGCTACACCTTC
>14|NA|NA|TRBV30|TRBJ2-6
CAWSGGVGANVLTF
TGTGCCTGGAGTGGAGGTGTTGGGGCCAACGTCCTGACTTTC
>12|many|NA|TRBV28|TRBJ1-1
CASSVGPQEAFF
TGTGCCAGCAGTGTTGGACCTCAGGAAGCTTTCTTT
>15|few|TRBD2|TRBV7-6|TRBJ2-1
CASSLTGGGGNEQFF
TGTGCCAGCAGCTTAACCGGGGGGGGAGGCAATGAGCAGTTCTTC
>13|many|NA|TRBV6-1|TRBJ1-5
CASSYTGNQPQHF
TGTGCCAGCAGTTATACTGGCAATCAGCCCCAGCATTTT
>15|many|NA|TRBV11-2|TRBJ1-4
CASSFPWQGNEKLFF
TGTGCCAGCAGCTTCCCTTGGCAGGGCAATGAAAAACTGTTTTTT
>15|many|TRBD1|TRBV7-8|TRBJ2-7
CASSLGTGNSYEQYF
TGTGCCAGCAGTTTGGGGACAGGGAACTCCTACGAGCAGTACTTC
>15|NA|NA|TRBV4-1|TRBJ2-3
CASSQDLRGTDTQYF
TGCGCCAGCAGCCAAGACCTTAGGGGGACAGATACGCAGTATTTT
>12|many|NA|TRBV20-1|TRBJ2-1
CSARARDYEQFF
TGCAGTGCTAGAGCCCGGGACTATGAGCAGTTCTTC
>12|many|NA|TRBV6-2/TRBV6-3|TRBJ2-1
CASSYVRDEQFF
TGTGCCAGCAGTTATGTGCGGGATGAGCAGTTCTTC
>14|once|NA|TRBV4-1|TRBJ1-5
CASSDVRGYQPQHF
TGCGCCAGCAGCGATGTGAGGGGGTATCAGCCCCAGCATTTT
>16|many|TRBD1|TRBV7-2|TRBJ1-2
CASRRDRAKGNYGYTF
TGTGCCAGCAGACGGGACAGGGCAAAGGGGAACTATGGCTACACCTTC
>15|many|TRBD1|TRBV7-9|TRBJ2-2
CASSSPGQGDPELFF
TGTGCCAGCAGCTCTCCGGGACAGGGGGACCCCGAGCTGTTTTTT
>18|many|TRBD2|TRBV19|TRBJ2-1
CASSISGLAGVRYNEQFF
TGTGCCAGTAGTATTTCAGGATTAGCGGGTGTTCGTTACAATGAGCAGTTCTTC
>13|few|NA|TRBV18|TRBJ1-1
CASSPPEGTEAFF
TGTGCCAGCTCACCACCGGAGGGGACTGAAGCTTTCTTT
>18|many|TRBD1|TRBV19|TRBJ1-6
CASSALPGTGVSNSPLHF
TGTGCCAGTAGTGCTCTTCCGGGGACAGGGGTTTCTAATTCACCCCTCCACTTT
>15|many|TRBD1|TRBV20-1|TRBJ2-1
CSAPRLGQGLDEQFF
TGCAGTGCTCCACGTCTGGGACAGGGGTTGGATGAGCAGTTCTTC
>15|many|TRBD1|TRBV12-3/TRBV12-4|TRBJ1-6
CASSQTTGGNSPLHF
TGTGCCAGCAGCCAGACGACAGGGGGAAATTCACCCCTCCACTTT
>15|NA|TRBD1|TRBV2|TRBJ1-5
CASSDWTGVGQPQHF
TGTGCCAGCAGCGACTGGACAGGGGTGGGTCAGCCCCAGCATTTT
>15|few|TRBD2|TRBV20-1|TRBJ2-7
CSALLTSGSSYEQYF
TGCAGTGCGCTCTTGACTAGCGGGAGCTCCTACGAGCAGTACTTC
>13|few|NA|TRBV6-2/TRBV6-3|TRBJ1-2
CATLSEADYGYTF
TGTGCCACACTTTCGGAGGCGGACTATGGCTACACCTTC
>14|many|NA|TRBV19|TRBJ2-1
CASSIAGQGGEQFF
TGTGCCAGTAGTATCGCAGGTCAGGGGGGTGAGCAGTTCTTC
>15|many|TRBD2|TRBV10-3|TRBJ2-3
CAISDAGGLQDTQYF
TGTGCCATCAGTGATGCGGGGGGCCTTCAAGATACGCAGTATTTT
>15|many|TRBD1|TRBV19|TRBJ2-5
CASSRLRTGEETQYF
TGTGCCAGTAGTCGCCTTAGGACAGGGGAAGAGACCCAGTACTTC
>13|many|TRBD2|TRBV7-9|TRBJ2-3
CASSLEGLGTQYF
TGTGCCAGCAGCTTAGAGGGACTAGGAACGCAGTATTTT
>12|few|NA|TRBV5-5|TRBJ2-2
CASSFFSGELFF
TGTGCCAGCAGCTTTTTTTCCGGGGAGCTGTTTTTT
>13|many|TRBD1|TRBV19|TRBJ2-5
CASKRTGEETQYF
TGTGCCAGTAAGCGGACAGGAGAAGAGACCCAGTACTTC
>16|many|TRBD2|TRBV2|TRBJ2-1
CASVSFSGVSYNEQFF
TGTGCCAGCGTATCGTTTAGCGGGGTCTCCTACAATGAGCAGTTCTTC
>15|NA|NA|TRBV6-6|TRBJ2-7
CASSYLHRPPYEQYF
TGTGCCAGCAGTTACCTACATCGACCTCCCTACGAGCAGTACTTC
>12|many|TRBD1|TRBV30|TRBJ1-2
CAWGQGPYGYTF
TGTGCCTGGGGACAGGGTCCCTATGGCTACACCTTC
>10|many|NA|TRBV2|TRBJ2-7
CASKEIEQYF
TGTGCCAGCAAGGAAATCGAGCAGTACTTC